The 25 T cell receptor beta chains below all came from one sample that was sequenced in a study of blood T cell repertoires in COVID-19. TCRdb's table, derived via immunoSEQ multiplex PCR, lists solely in-frame clones and lacks some. Of about 140,000 clones listed, approximately 84% were seen once; the top ten hold roughly 9%. Sequenced sample: peripheral blood. These receptors all come from a woman of 80 years or more in a cohort sampled during active or convalescent COVID-19.

The chain couples TRBV4-1 to TRBJ1-3; no clear D gene. The CDR3 covers 17 residues. Trimming cost V 0 bases and J 0 bases, with 12 bases left between them. Germline CDR1 is MGHRA and CDR2 is YSYEKL. The CDR3 DNA reads TGCGCCAGCAGCCAAGATCGAATGAGTAACTCTGGAAACACCATATATTTT. Residues: CASSQDRMSNSGNTIYF.

The chain recombines TRBV6-4 with TRBJ2-4; D is perhaps TRBD2 (5 bases). Germline values: CDR1 MRHNA, CDR2 SNTAGT. Trimming shortened V by 5 bases and J by 6 bases, and 14 bases separated the two germline ends. CDR3 length equals 14 residues. The DNA of the CDR3 is TGTGCCAGCAGTCCGTCGGAGGAGAGAAACATTCAGTACTTC. Its translation is CASSPSEERNIQYF.

The genes are TRBV7-2 and TRBJ2-2; 8 bases agree with TRBD1. V was pared by 7 bases and J by 5 bases, with 9 bases of the junction left unmatched. Looked up from germline, CDR1 is SGHTA and CDR2 is FQGNSA. The CDR3 is made up of 15 amino acids. CDR3 protein: CASTTRGRRTGELFF. The CDR3 DNA reads TGTGCCAGCACCACCAGGGGGCGCCGGACCGGGGAGCTGTTTTTT.

The rearrangement joins TRBV25-1 to TRBJ1-6, with 8 bases fitting TRBD1. V shed 4 bases and J 16 bases; nucleotides not matched to a gene: 6. CDR1 is MGHDK and CDR2 is SYGVNS in the germline V gene. The CDR3 has 12 amino acids. CDR3 nucleotides: TGTGCCAGCAGTGGGGGCAGGGGGCCTCTCCACTTT. Amino acid sequence: CASSGGRGPLHF.

This clone has just one count. The V gene is TRBV5-4, the J gene TRBJ2-2; D is possibly TRBD2 (5 bases). Germline lookup yields CDR1 SGHNT and CDR2 YYREEE (reference sequence). V was clipped by 0 bases and J by 2 bases, with 5 bases between them. The CDR3 consists of 14 residues. The CDR3 sequence is CASSLGLNTGELFF. For the CDR3, the DNA is TGTGCCAGCAGCTTGGGACTAAACACCGGGGAGCTGTTTTTT.

V usage is TRBV10-3 and J usage is TRBJ2-1; a possible D gene is TRBD1 (6 bases). CDR3 length: 19 residues. Germline CDR1 ENHRY, CDR2 SYGVKD. V was cut by 0 bases and J by 2 bases, with 20 bases left in between. CDR3 DNA sequence: TGTGCCATCAGTGAGTCGGGGATGGTAGGGACACTTACCTACAATGAGCAGTTCTTC. This translates into CAISESGMVGTLTYNEQFF.

The rearrangement links TRBV28 to TRBJ1-1; D remains unclear. Between the trimmed V and J ends, which lost 11 bases and 1 base, there was a span of 14 bases. The CDR3 sequence is 13 residues long. Per germline, CDR1 MDHEN and CDR2 SYDVKM. CDR3 sequence: CAALGSPNTEAFF. Written as DNA, the CDR3 is TGTGCCGCCCTCGGGAGCCCGAACACTGAAGCTTTCTTT.

The chain links TRBV10-3 to TRBJ1-4; the match to TRBD1 covers 7 bases. The germline V gene encodes CDR1 ENHRY and CDR2 SYGVKD. J gave up 8 bases and V 2 bases, and 2 bases lay outside the gene matches. This CDR3 is built from 13 residues. The CDR3 here is CAISEDRAEKLFF. In DNA, the CDR3 is TGTGCCATCAGTGAGGACAGGGCGGAAAAACTGTTTTTT.

V is TRBV3-1 (or the pseudogene TRBV3-2) and J is TRBJ2-7; D is possibly TRBD2 (6 bases). The CDR3 loop spans 17 amino acids. V lost 2 bases to trimming and J lost 7 bases, with 24 bases between them. From germline, CDR1 is LGHDT and CDR2 YNNKEL (reference sequence). CDR3 in amino acids: CASSQFTFIAEVGEQYF. In DNA form, the CDR3 reads TGTGCCAGCAGCCAATTTACCTTCATAGCGGAGGTAGGAGAGCAGTACTTC.

This clone appeared once. The rearrangement uses TRBV4-3 and TRBJ2-3; 7 positions match TRBD1. Unmatched junction bases numbered 11, after V lost 5 bases and J lost 0 bases. CDR1 is LGHNA, CDR2 YSLEER, per germline. The CDR3 is made up of 17 amino acids. In nucleotides, the CDR3 is TGCGCCAGCAGCTCTAACCCACAGGGGTCTAGCACAGATACGCAGTATTTT. This codes for CASSSNPQGSSTDTQYF.

For this clone: One junction end disagrees with the germline gene, perhaps due to a read error. The genes are TRBV6-1 and TRBJ1-4, with unresolved D. The CDR3 totals 17 residues. Per the germline V gene, CDR1 is MNHNS and CDR2 is SASEGT. The CDR3 region has the DNA TGTGCCAGCAGGGAAGGGCCAGGTGTGTCAACTAATGAAAAACTGTTTTTT. It encodes CASREGPGVSTNEKLFF.

This rearrangement joins TRBV19 to TRBJ1-6, with 7 bases aligning to TRBD1. The trim removed 5 bases at V and 4 bases at J, leaving 14 bases unmatched. CDR1 is LNHDA and CDR2 is SQIVND in the germline V gene (reference sequence). The CDR3 runs 18 residues. CDR3 in amino acids: CASSALRGTVNYNSPLHF. The CDR3 DNA follows: TGTGCCAGTAGTGCCCTCCGGGGGACAGTGAATTATAATTCACCCCTCCACTTT.

The chain employs TRBV24-1 and TRBJ2-2; D is uncertain. This CDR3 contains 15 residues. Germline assignment: CDR1 KGHDR and CDR2 SFDVKD. The V gene lost 4 bases and the J gene lost 2 bases, with 10 bases spanning the gap. The CDR3 coding sequence is TGTGCCACCAGTGACCCCGCAGGTAACACCGGGGAGCTGTTTTTT. Translated: CATSDPAGNTGELFF.

This chain's CDR3 is CASSPTGGINTIYF. In DNA, the CDR3 is TGTGCCAGCAGCCCGACAGGGGGGATAAACACCATATATTTT. The chain couples TRBV14 to TRBJ1-3; 9 nucleotides align to TRBD1. This CDR3 has 14 amino acids. V trimming: 4 bases; J trimming: 6 bases; junction bases outside the gene matches: 4. The germline V gene has CDR1 SGHDN and CDR2 FVKESK.

This chain uses TRBV7-8 with TRBJ2-1; possibly TRBD2 for D (5 bases). V lost 6 bases and J 0 bases, leaving 15 bases between the germline ends. This CDR3 contains 16 residues. Germline V lookup: CDR1 SGHVS, CDR2 FQNEAQ. The CDR3 DNA reads as TGTGCCAGCAGAGCTGGACTGCTATTCTCCTACAATGAGCAGTTCTTC. Translation: CASRAGLLFSYNEQFF.

The genes are TRBV18 and TRBJ2-5, with D perhaps TRBD2 (6 bases). Deletions cut 3 bases from V and 1 base from J, with 15 bases between. Germline V lookup: CDR1 KGHSH, CDR2 LQKENI. This CDR3 region has 16 residues. The CDR3 sequence: CASSPRLVTLQETQYF. As DNA, the CDR3 is TGTGCCAGCTCACCCCGACTAGTTACCCTCCAAGAGACCCAGTACTTC.

This rearrangement joins TRBV3-1 (or the pseudogene TRBV3-2) to TRBJ1-6; possibly TRBD1 for D (6 bases). The germline V gene encodes CDR1 LGHDT and CDR2 YNNKEL (reference sequence). The CDR3 sequence is 18 residues long. The V gene lost 1 base and the J gene lost 14 bases, with 27 bases spanning the gap. The CDR3 here is CASSQVPGTRVGSVTLHF. The CDR3 DNA reads TGTGCCAGCAGCCAAGTACCCGGGACAAGGGTTGGTAGCGTAACCCTCCACTTT.

V and J are TRBV14 and TRBJ1-1, with 8 bases that match TRBD1. This CDR3 is built from 14 residues. Germline lookup yields CDR1 SGHDN and CDR2 FVKESK. J was trimmed by 10 bases and V by 4 bases; bases with no gene match: 11. CDR3 region: CASSPPGQGGGAFF. The CDR3 DNA reads as TGTGCCAGCAGCCCGCCAGGACAGGGCGGGGGAGCTTTCTTT.

The chain employs TRBV6-2 or TRBV6-3 and TRBJ2-1, with D possibly matching TRBD1 (6 bases). With 6 bases removed from V and 2 bases from J, the gap between germline ends came to 11 bases. The germline V gene encodes CDR1 MNHEY and CDR2 SVGEGT. This CDR3 has 14 amino acids. As DNA, the CDR3 is TGTGCCAGCAGCCCGGGACACCCCTACAATGAGCAGTTCTTC. It encodes CASSPGHPYNEQFF.

This rearrangement joins TRBV6-5 to TRBJ2-1, with 11 bases lining up with TRBD1. The CDR3 has 15 residues. With V trimmed by 6 bases and J by 0 bases, 1 base remained unmatched. From germline, CDR1 is MNHEY and CDR2 SVGAGI. CDR3 residues: CASRDRGRSYNEQFF. The CDR3, as DNA: TGTGCCAGCAGGGACAGGGGGCGCTCCTACAATGAGCAGTTCTTC.

The chain combines TRBV15 with TRBJ1-1, with TRBD1 as a possible D gene (5 bases). With 0 bases removed from V and 5 bases from J, the gap between germline ends came to 10 bases. The CDR3 is 14 amino acids. Germline CDR1 LNHNV, CDR2 YYDKDF (reference sequence). CDR3 region: CATSRDLGGTEAFF. The DNA of the CDR3 is TGTGCCACCAGCAGAGATTTGGGGGGAACTGAAGCTTTCTTT.

This sequence joins TRBV6-2 or TRBV6-3 and TRBJ2-7; 10 bases fit TRBD2. Germline loops: CDR1 MNHEY, CDR2 SVGEGT. V shed 6 bases, J shed 0 bases, and the junction held 5 bases outside the gene matches. The CDR3 is 15 residues long. This CDR3 reads CASRPTSGVSYEQYV. DNA for the CDR3: TGTGCCAGCAGGCCTACTAGCGGGGTCTCCTACGAGCAGTACGTC.

V and J are TRBV6-5 and TRBJ1-1, with D possibly TRBD1 on 6 matching bases. CDR3 size: 13 residues. Germline CDR1 is MNHEY and CDR2 is SVGAGI. V shed 6 bases and J shed 6 bases, with 14 bases lying between them. For the CDR3, the DNA is TGTGCCAGCAGCGACTCGGGGGGCCCTGAAGCTTTCTTT. Its translation is CASSDSGGPEAFF.

The J gene is TRBJ1-2, the V gene TRBV6-6; 10 bases agree with TRBD1. The V gene's germline CDR1 is MNHNY and CDR2 SVGAGI (reference sequence). The V segment lost 8 bases and the J segment 4 bases; nucleotides outside the gene matches: 7. The CDR3 consists of 14 residues. CDR3 nucleotides: TGTGCCAGCCTCCGGGACAGGGGCAGCTATGGCTACACCTTC. Its translation: CASLRDRGSYGYTF.

The chain links TRBV14 to TRBJ2-7; a possible D gene is TRBD1 (6 bases). The germline V gene has CDR1 SGHDN and CDR2 FVKESK. Trimming removed 4 bases from V and 2 bases from J, with 21 bases in between. The CDR3 runs to 17 residues. The CDR3 protein is CASSPINRDKGTYEQYF. The CDR3 bases are TGTGCCAGCAGCCCTATTAATAGGGACAAGGGTACCTACGAGCAGTACTTC.